This entry lists 30 T cell receptor beta chains sequenced from one sample in a study of T cell responses to AZD1222 COVID-19 vaccine. TCRdb's copy holds only in-frame clones and misses some; the assay was immunoSEQ multiplex PCR. The sample holds roughly 160,000 clones, 90% seen once. The material sequenced was peripheral blood, taken on day 0 of AZD1222 vaccination. The source is an adult in good health.

The chain couples TRBV11-2 to TRBJ2-7; D is perhaps TRBD1 (6 bases). The CDR3 has 14 amino acids. Germline V gene sequence: CDR1 SGHAT, CDR2 FQNNGV. V lost 4 bases and J 5 bases, leaving 15 bases between the germline ends. The CDR3: CASSSFRTEDEQYF. The CDR3 bases are TGTGCCAGCAGCTCCTTTAGGACAGAAGACGAGCAGTACTTC.

The rearrangement links TRBV7-9 to TRBJ1-3; D gene uncertain. Germline CDR1 reads SEHNR; CDR2 reads FQNEAQ (reference sequence). CDR3 size: 11 residues. Trimming took 3 bases from V and 15 from J, leaving 12 bases between them. The CDR3 bases are TGTGCCAGCAGCTTCCCCCAAAGTCAATATTTT. Translated: CASSFPQSQYF.

The rearrangement uses TRBV6-5 and TRBJ1-1, with D unresolved. The CDR3 covers 13 residues. The V end was cut by 5 bases, the J end by 1 base, with 8 bases between. Germline lookup yields CDR1 MNHEY and CDR2 SVGAGI. The CDR3 nucleotides read TGTGCCAGCAGTCAGGAGGGGAACACTGAAGCTTTCTTT. Translated, it gives CASSQEGNTEAFF.

The V call is TRBV28, the J call TRBJ2-7, with TRBD1 matching over 7 bases. V shed 6 bases and J 3 bases; nucleotides not matched to a gene: 2. Germline V gives CDR1 MDHEN, CDR2 SYDVKM. The CDR3 is made up of 12 amino acids. CDR3 DNA: TGTGCCAGCAGAGGGACAGTCTACGAGCAGTACTTC. Amino acid sequence: CASRGTVYEQYF. Full variable domain (remainder filled in from reference TRBV28 and TRBJ2-7): DVKVTQSSRYLVKRTGEKVFLECVQDMDHENMFWYRQDPGLGLRLIYFSYDVKMKEKGDIPEGYSVSREKKERFSLILESASTNQTSMYLCASRGTVYEQYFGPGTRLTVT.

This chain connects TRBV5-1 to TRBJ1-5; weak D call: TRBD1 (5 bases). The CDR3 contains 15 residues. Germline loops: CDR1 SGHRS, CDR2 YFSETQ. Trimming left V 4 bases short and J 0 bases short, with 11 bases between. The CDR3 nucleotides are TGCGCCAGCAGCGTAACAGGAGATAGCAATCAGCCCCAGCATTTT. It encodes CASSVTGDSNQPQHF.

This rearrangement joins TRBV11-1 to TRBJ1-2; 7 positions agree with TRBD1. The trim removed 5 bases at V and 7 bases at J, leaving 7 bases unmatched. This CDR3 has 13 residues. Looked up from germline, CDR1 is SGHAT and CDR2 is FQDESV (reference sequence). CDR3: CASSPGTAGGYTF. In DNA form, the CDR3 reads TGTGCCAGCAGCCCTGGGACAGCTGGTGGCTACACCTTC.

The gene calls are TRBV20-1 and TRBJ2-7; D is unclear. V lost 3 bases and J lost 3, with 9 bases in between. The CDR3 spans 12 residues. Germline V CDR1 and CDR2: DFQATT, SNEGSKA (reference sequence). CDR3 residues: CSASEDGYEQYF. In DNA form, the CDR3 reads TGCAGTGCTAGTGAGGACGGCTACGAGCAGTACTTC.

CDR3 bases: TGTGCCACCATATTTAGACGGAACACTGAAGCTTTCTTT. Protein: CATIFRRNTEAFF. The chain carries TRBV28 and TRBJ1-1; no firm D call. Germline-derived CDR1 and CDR2 are MDHEN and SYDVKM. V shed 10 bases and J shed 1 base, with 13 bases lying between them. The CDR3 covers 13 residues.

The CDR3 spells CASSANSWGTDTQYF. The CDR3 bases are TGTGCCAGCAGTGCTAATAGTTGGGGCACAGATACGCAGTATTTT. This rearrangement joins TRBV2 to TRBJ2-3; D remains unclear. Germline loops: CDR1 SNHLY, CDR2 FYNNEI. The V end lost 4 bases, the J end lost 1 base, and 12 bases lay between the germline ends. CDR3 size: 15 residues.

The rearrangement links TRBV19 to TRBJ2-7; TRBD2 might be the D (5 bases). Germline lookup yields CDR1 LNHDA and CDR2 SQIVND (reference sequence). V lost 6 bases to trimming and J lost 3 bases, with 15 bases between them. The CDR3 length is 14 residues. DNA for the CDR3: TGTGCCAGTAGCCCCCTTTTCGGGGTCTACGAGCAGTACTTC. Its translation: CASSPLFGVYEQYF.

The chain carries TRBV5-1 and TRBJ1-4; possibly TRBD1 for D (6 bases). Germline loops: CDR1 SGHRS, CDR2 YFSETQ. The germline V and J ends were trimmed by 4 bases and 5 bases, with 12 bases remaining between them. CDR3 length: 14 residues. CDR3 DNA: TGCGCCAGCAGCCAACAGGGAAGGAATGAAAAACTGTTTTTT. This sequence encodes CASSQQGRNEKLFF.

This clone was found once. The gene calls are TRBV14 and TRBJ1-1; D unresolved. Germline V gene sequence: CDR1 SGHDN, CDR2 FVKESK. Trimming cost V 5 bases and J 0 bases, with 7 bases left between them. The CDR3 totals 13 residues. CDR3 coding DNA: TGTGCCAGCAGCGCCGGGCTGAACACTGAAGCTTTCTTT. Residues: CASSAGLNTEAFF.

This clone was observed a single time. V and J are TRBV28 and TRBJ1-2, with TRBD1 identical over 11 bases. The germline V gene has CDR1 MDHEN and CDR2 SYDVKM. V gave up 5 bases and J gave up 2 bases; unmatched junction bases: 10. The CDR3 is 17 amino acids. The DNA of the CDR3 is TGTGCCAGCAGTCCCCGGACAGGGGGCGCATCCAACTATGGCTACACCTTC. Translation: CASSPRTGGASNYGYTF.

Comments on this clone: This sample also contains other DNA sequences that code for the same CDR3. The chain links TRBV27 to TRBJ2-7, with 9 nucleotides matching TRBD1. The CDR3 covers 13 residues. Per the germline V gene, CDR1 is MNHEY and CDR2 is SMNVEV (reference sequence). V dropped 4 bases and J dropped 3; count of bases not matched to a gene: 1. CDR3 nucleotide sequence: TGTGCCAGCAGTTGGGGACAGGGCTACGAGCAGTACTTC. Its translation is CASSWGQGYEQYF.

This sequence joins TRBV2 and TRBJ1-1; D unclear. Trimming removed 6 bases from V and 5 bases from J, with 16 bases in between. The germline V gene has CDR1 SNHLY and CDR2 FYNNEI. The CDR3 length is 14 residues. CDR3 coding DNA: TGTGCCAGCAGAAGGGATTCAGGAGGGACTGAAGCTTTCTTT. Its protein product is CASRRDSGGTEAFF.

This clone was recorded only once. The rearrangement joins TRBV7-9 to TRBJ2-2; D is perhaps TRBD1 (5 bases). The CDR3 consists of 16 residues. With 3 bases removed from V and 5 bases from J, the gap between germline ends came to 16 bases. Germline CDR1 SEHNR, CDR2 FQNEAQ (reference sequence). This CDR3 reads CASSFVQGLGTGELFF. CDR3 DNA sequence: TGTGCCAGCAGCTTTGTCCAGGGTTTAGGGACCGGGGAGCTGTTTTTT.

On this clone: Other DNA sequences in this specimen translate into the identical CDR3. The gene calls are TRBV5-1 and TRBJ1-1; D is possibly TRBD1 (6 bases). The CDR3 is 13 amino acids. The V and J ends lost 2 bases and 3 bases respectively, with 8 bases between them. Germline values: CDR1 SGHRS, CDR2 YFSETQ. CDR3 protein: CASSLQGDTEAFF. In DNA form, the CDR3 reads TGCGCCAGCAGCTTACAGGGTGACACTGAAGCTTTCTTT.

V and J are TRBV5-1 and TRBJ2-7, with D perhaps being TRBD1 or TRBD2 (6 bases each). CDR3 length: 16 residues. Trimming shortened V by 0 bases and J by 6 bases, and 19 bases separated the two germline ends. Germline CDR1 reads SGHRS; CDR2 reads YFSETQ. DNA of the CDR3: TGCGCCAGCAGCTTGGCTCGTTACGGGGGCCGCGGCGAGCAGTACTTC. Its protein product is CASSLARYGGRGEQYF.

The chain couples TRBV5-8 to TRBJ1-3; no definite D call. The CDR3 covers 17 residues. Per the germline V gene, CDR1 is SGHTS and CDR2 is YDEGEE. V lost 2 bases and J lost 0, with 15 bases in between. CDR3 amino acids: CASSFPNRLLSGNTIYF. DNA of the CDR3: TGTGCCAGCAGCTTCCCCAACAGACTCCTCTCTGGAAACACCATATATTTT.

J is TRBJ1-6 and V is TRBV28; 7 bases map to TRBD1. Unmatched junction bases numbered 10, after V lost 6 bases and J lost 8 bases. This CDR3 is 15 amino acids long. Per the germline V gene, CDR1 is MDHEN and CDR2 is SYDVKM. DNA for the CDR3: TGTGCCAGCAGCTCAATCAGGGGGTTCGATTCACCCCTCCACTTT. This codes for CASSSIRGFDSPLHF.

The rearrangement joins TRBV11-3 to TRBJ1-4, with D possibly TRBD1 on 6 matching bases. This CDR3 comprises 17 residues. V was shortened by 5 bases and J by 4 bases, with 20 bases between the two germline ends. CDR1 SGHNT and CDR2 YENEEA come from the germline V gene. The CDR3 protein is CASSAWDGGMGNEKLFF. The CDR3 nucleotides are TGTGCCAGCAGCGCATGGGACGGGGGCATGGGTAATGAAAAACTGTTTTTT.

This chain uses TRBV4-2 with TRBJ1-2; D may be TRBD1 (5 bases). Germline V gene data show CDR1 as LGHNA and CDR2 as YNFKEQ. V was cut by 4 bases and J by 0 bases, with 12 bases left in between. The CDR3 length is 15 residues. CDR3 DNA sequence: TGTGCCAGCAGCCCCAGGGAGTTTTCTAACTATGGCTACACCTTC. Residues: CASSPREFSNYGYTF.

This clone was observed once. The chain uses TRBV19 and TRBJ1-1; weak D call: TRBD1 (5 bases). CDR1 and CDR2 (germline): LNHDA, SQIVND (reference sequence). V was pared by 3 bases and J by 2 bases, with 13 bases between. This CDR3 has 15 amino acids. The CDR3 is CASSMAGWTNTEAFF. CDR3 nucleotide sequence: TGTGCCAGTAGTATGGCAGGGTGGACTAACACTGAAGCTTTCTTT.

This clone was detected once. The V gene is TRBV7-6, the J gene TRBJ2-1; 7 positions match TRBD1. This CDR3 is 15 amino acids long. Trimming removed 4 bases from V and 10 bases from J; junction bases left unmatched: 13. Germline V lookup: CDR1 SGHVS, CDR2 FNYEAQ. The CDR3 nucleotides are TGTGCCAGCAGCTCGACTGGGACAGCCCCGGTGGAGCAGTTCTTC. Residues: CASSSTGTAPVEQFF.

This clone was detected only a few times. The chain links TRBV24-1 to TRBJ2-1; perhaps TRBD1 as D (7 bases). Germline loops: CDR1 KGHDR, CDR2 SFDVKD. This CDR3 is built from 17 residues. Trimming cost V 4 bases and J 2 bases, with 17 bases left between them. CDR3 in amino acids: CATSEGGQHSPYNEQFF. In DNA, the CDR3 is TGTGCCACCAGTGAGGGGGGACAGCACTCCCCCTACAATGAGCAGTTCTTC.

The V gene is TRBV7-5, the J gene TRBJ1-3. TRBV7-5 is given as a pseudogene. CDR3 length equals 16 residues. CDR3 nucleotides: TGTGCCAGAAGTCACTCGGAACGGGGATCCGAAAACACCATATATTTT. Protein: CARSHSERGSENTIYF.

This clone was recorded at least ten times. The chain uses TRBV28 and TRBJ2-2, with TRBD2 as a possible D gene (6 bases). V lost 6 bases and J 7 bases, leaving 15 bases between the germline ends. The CDR3 runs to 14 residues. CDR1 MDHEN and CDR2 SYDVKM come from the germline V gene. The chain's CDR3 is CASSKNSEGGELFF. In nucleotides, the CDR3 is TGTGCCAGCAGCAAGAATTCGGAGGGCGGGGAGCTGTTTTTT.

V usage is TRBV13 and J usage is TRBJ1-6; TRBD1 matches 9 bases. The J segment lost 4 bases and the V segment lost 3 bases, leaving 10 bases of the junction unmatched. The germline CDR1 and CDR2 sequences are PRHDT and FYEKMQ (reference sequence). The CDR3 extends over 18 amino acids. CDR3 region: CASSFRTGERLYNSPLHF. The CDR3 region has the DNA TGTGCCAGCAGCTTTCGGACAGGGGAAAGACTATATAATTCACCCCTCCACTTT.

J is TRBJ2-3 and V is TRBV28, with 9 bases aligning to TRBD1. V shed 2 bases, J shed 3 bases, and the junction held 3 bases outside the gene matches. This CDR3 is built from 15 residues. The germline V gene has CDR1 MDHEN and CDR2 SYDVKM. CDR3 sequence: CASSLGTGLTDTQYF. CDR3 DNA sequence: TGTGCCAGCAGTTTAGGGACAGGGTTGACAGATACGCAGTATTTT.

This clone was observed a handful of times. The chain is built from TRBV2 and TRBJ1-1; D is ambiguous. Trimming removed 4 bases from V and 1 base from J, with 7 bases in between. Germline-derived CDR1 and CDR2 are SNHLY and FYNNEI. The CDR3 runs to 13 residues. The CDR3 DNA reads as TGTGCCAGCAGTGTTACCCAGAACACTGAAGCTTTCTTT. This sequence encodes CASSVTQNTEAFF.